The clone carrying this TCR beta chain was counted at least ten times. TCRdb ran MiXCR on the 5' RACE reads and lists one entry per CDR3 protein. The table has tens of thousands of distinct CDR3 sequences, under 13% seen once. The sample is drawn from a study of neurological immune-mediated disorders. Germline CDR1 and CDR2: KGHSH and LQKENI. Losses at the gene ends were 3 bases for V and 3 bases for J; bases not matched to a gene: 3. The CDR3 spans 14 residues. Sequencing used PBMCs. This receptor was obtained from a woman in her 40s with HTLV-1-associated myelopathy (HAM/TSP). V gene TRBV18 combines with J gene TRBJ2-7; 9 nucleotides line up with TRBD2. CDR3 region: CASSPGTSNYEQYF. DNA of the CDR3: TGTGCCAGCTCACCCGGGACTAGCAACTACGAGCAGTACTTC.